Listed below are T cell receptor beta chains from one sample, sequenced in a study of blood T cell repertoires in COVID-19. Assay used: immunoSEQ multiplex PCR; TCRdb lists only in-frame clones, some missing. The sample carries approximately 90,000 clones, roughly 84% recorded once. The sample was peripheral blood. These receptors were collected from a man aged 55 to 70 with acute or convalescent COVID-19. The CDR3 runs from the conserved cysteine through the conserved F or W. The D gene is left open where the match is weak.

>.|TRBV11-2|TRBJ1-4
CASSRGVYNEKLFF
TGTGCCAGCAGCCGCGGGGTGTATAATGAAAAACTGTTTTTT
>.|TRBV5-1|TRBJ2-5
CASSTRLGENVGTQYF
TGCGCCAGTAGTACCCGACTAGGGGAAAATGTAGGGACCCAGTACTTC
>TRBD2|TRBV7-3|TRBJ2-1
CASSRSGGAGWNEQFF
TGTGCCAGCAGCCGTAGCGGGGGCGCTGGTTGGAATGAGCAGTTCTTC
>.|TRBV6-5|TRBJ1-3
CASSHKGDTIYF
TGTGCCAGCAGTCACAAGGGGGACACCATATATTTT
>TRBD1|TRBV7-2|TRBJ1-5
CASSAQGGQPQHF
TGTGCCAGCAGCGCACAGGGGGGTCAGCCCCAGCATTTT
>.|TRBV7-2|TRBJ2-2
CASSLGAANTGELFF
TGTGCCAGCAGCTTAGGAGCTGCGAACACCGGGGAGCTGTTTTTT
>TRBD1|TRBV7-3|TRBJ1-6
CASSLRTPDRVDSPLHF
TGTGCCAGCAGCTTAAGAACCCCCGACAGGGTAGATTCACCCCTCCACTTT
>TRBD1|TRBV3-1/TRBV3-2|TRBJ1-1
CASSHSTGTGNTEAFF
TGTGCCAGCAGCCACTCAACAGGGACAGGCAACACTGAAGCTTTCTTT
>TRBD1|TRBV4-1|TRBJ1-3
CASRNYRGDRGSGNTIYF
TGCGCCAGCAGGAACTACAGAGGGGACAGGGGCTCTGGAAACACCATATATTTT
>TRBD1|TRBV6-5|TRBJ1-1
CASSLGGLNTEAFF
TGTGCCAGCAGTTTAGGGGGCCTGAACACTGAAGCTTTCTTT
>TRBD1|TRBV19|TRBJ1-1
CASKGQTLNTEAFF
TGTGCCAGTAAGGGACAGACCTTGAACACTGAAGCTTTCTTT
>.|TRBV5-4|TRBJ1-1
CASSLNGGSTEAFF
TGTGCCAGCAGCTTAAACGGCGGGAGTACTGAAGCTTTCTTT
>TRBD1|TRBV9|TRBJ2-2
CASSDRGRNTGELFF
TGTGCCAGCAGCGACAGGGGCAGGAACACCGGGGAGCTGTTTTTT